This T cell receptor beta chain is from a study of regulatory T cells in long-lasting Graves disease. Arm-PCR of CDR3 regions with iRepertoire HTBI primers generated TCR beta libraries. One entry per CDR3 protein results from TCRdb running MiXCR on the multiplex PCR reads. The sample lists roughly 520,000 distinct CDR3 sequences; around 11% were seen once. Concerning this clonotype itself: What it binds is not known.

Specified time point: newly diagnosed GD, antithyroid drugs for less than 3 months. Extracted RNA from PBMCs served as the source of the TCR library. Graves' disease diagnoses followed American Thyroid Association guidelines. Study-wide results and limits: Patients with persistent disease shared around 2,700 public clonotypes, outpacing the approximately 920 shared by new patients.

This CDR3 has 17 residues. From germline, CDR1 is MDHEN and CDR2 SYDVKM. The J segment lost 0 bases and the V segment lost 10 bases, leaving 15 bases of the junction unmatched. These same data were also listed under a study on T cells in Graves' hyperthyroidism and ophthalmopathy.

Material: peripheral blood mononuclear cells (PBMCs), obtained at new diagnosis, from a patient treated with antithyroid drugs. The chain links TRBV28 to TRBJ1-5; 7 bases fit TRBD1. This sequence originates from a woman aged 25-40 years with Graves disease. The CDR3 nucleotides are TGTGCCATCAAACGGACAGGCCATTCAAATAGCAATCAGCCCCAGCATTTT. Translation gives CAIKRTGHSNSNQPQHF.